This TCR beta chain appears in the sequencing data of a study of human T cells and chemical hapten exposure. Overall study findings and caveats: TCRs at a frequency above 1 in 1000 stayed unchanged with DPC sensitization.

As to time point: patch test 3, about 24 weeks after DPC sensitization. Noted treatment: therapeutic diphenylcyclopropenone sensitization with weekly scalp DPC. Blood draws came first, before each patch test. Turning to this clonotype: Antigen specificity is unknown.

TCRdb re-analysed the RACE reads in MiXCR, keeping a single row per CDR3 protein. The table shows 55,000 to 75,000 distinct CDR3 sequences, with around 11% occurring only once. Germline V CDR1 and CDR2: MDHEN, SYDVKM. The CDR3 runs 14 residues. Trimming removed 8 bases at V and 2 bases at J, with 16 bases between. The origin of this receptor is a man aged 25 to 45 with alopecia areata. Some clones in this sample may be carry-over from other donors' samples. The sample in question was whole blood, obtained in connection with sensitization to the hapten diphenylcyclopropenone (DPC). The genes are TRBV28 and TRBJ2-7, with D perhaps matching TRBD1 or TRBD2 (5 bases each). CDR3 in amino acids: CASQPGPTPYEQYF. The CDR3 region has the DNA TGTGCCAGCCAACCGGGACCGACCCCCTACGAGCAGTACTTC.